Detailed here is one T cell receptor (beta chain). Seattle participants joined during active infection and were tracked over time. This specimen comes from a study of blood T cell repertoires in COVID-19. Whole-study context: Material from acute and convalescent COVID-19 was sourced from the United States, Italy and Spain. T cells, B-cell-depleted T cells, or PBMCs provided the cDNA or gDNA that served as material.

Original handling: Reference gene primer amplification gave estimated nucleated cell counts. Libraries were prepared by immunoSEQ multiplex PCR; TCRdb keeps only in-frame clonotypes and omits some of them. Clonal size and the V and J genes are those of that table, whereas D and trimming came from the DNA. The table has around 430,000 clones, more than 70% seen once; the top ten hold around 12%. The germline CDR1 and CDR2 sequences are SQVTM and ANQGSEA. This CDR3 has 13 amino acids. Trimming left V 6 bases short and J 1 base short, with 12 bases between. Sequencing was carried out using peripheral blood. The TCR originated in a woman aged 45 to 65 with COVID-19, enrolled during active disease. The rearrangement links TRBV29-1 to TRBJ1-1; a weak D match, TRBD1 (6 bases). CDR3 coding DNA: TGCAGCGTAACTGAACAGGGGAACACTGAAGCTTTCTTT. Residues: CSVTEQGNTEAFF.